This T cell receptor beta chain was found in a study of T cell responses to AZD1222 COVID-19 vaccine. Study at large: Second-dose intervals near 4 or 12 weeks were combined. Study results and limitations: At baseline, seropositivity was found in only a handful of AZD1222 recipients.

Data came from immunoSEQ multiplex PCR; TCRdb stores just in-frame clones and leaves some out. This sample has some 87,000 clones, with over 75% found just once. Trimming removed 0 bases at V and 2 bases at J, with 8 bases between. The CDR3 totals 14 residues. Note on this clone: Antigen unknown.

Material: peripheral blood, obtained on day 0 of AZD1222 vaccination. The chain uses TRBV23-1 and TRBJ2-7; D unresolved. TRBV23-1 is placed among ORFs of uncertain function. The TCR originated in an adult in good health. The CDR3 is CASSQSQDTYEQYF. As DNA, the CDR3 is TGCGCCAGCAGTCAATCCCAGGATACCTACGAGCAGTACTTC.